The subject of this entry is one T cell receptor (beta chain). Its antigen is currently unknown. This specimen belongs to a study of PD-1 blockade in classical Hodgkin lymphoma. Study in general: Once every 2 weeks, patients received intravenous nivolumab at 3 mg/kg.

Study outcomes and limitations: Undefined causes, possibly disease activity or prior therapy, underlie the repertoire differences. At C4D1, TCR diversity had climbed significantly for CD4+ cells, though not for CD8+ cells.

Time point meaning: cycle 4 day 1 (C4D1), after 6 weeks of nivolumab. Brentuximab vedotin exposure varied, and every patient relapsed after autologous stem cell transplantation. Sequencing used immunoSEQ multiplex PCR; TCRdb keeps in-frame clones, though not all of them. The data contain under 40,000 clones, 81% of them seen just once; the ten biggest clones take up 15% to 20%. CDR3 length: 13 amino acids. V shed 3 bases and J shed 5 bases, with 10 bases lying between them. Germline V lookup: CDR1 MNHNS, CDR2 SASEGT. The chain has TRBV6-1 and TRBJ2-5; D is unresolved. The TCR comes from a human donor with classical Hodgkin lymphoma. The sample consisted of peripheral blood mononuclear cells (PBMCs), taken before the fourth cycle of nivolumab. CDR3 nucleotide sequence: TGTGCCAGCAGTGAGGGCTGGAGTGAGACCCAGTACTTC. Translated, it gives CASSEGWSETQYF.